This T cell receptor beta chain was found in a study of T cells after yellow fever vaccination. In the study overall: Fractions of low cell number were prepared using SMART-Seq v4 Ultra Low Input.

TCRdb recomputed calls from the 5' RACE reads with MiXCR, one row per CDR3 protein. The sample lists fewer than 350,000 distinct CDR3 sequences, 8.7% occurring once. The ends were cut back, 7 bases at V and 9 bases at J, with 16 bases in the middle. This CDR3 region has 13 residues. Germline V gene sequence: CDR1 SEHNR, CDR2 FQNEAQ (reference sequence). The sequences come from PBMCs, collected on the day of the first yellow fever vaccination. V and J are TRBV7-9 and TRBJ2-1, with D unclear. This clonotype was obtained from a man aged 18 to 29 who received the YFV17D yellow fever vaccine. CDR3 loop: CASTLEPRVEQFF. CDR3 nucleotides: TGTGCCAGCACCCTAGAGCCCCGCGTTGAGCAGTTCTTC.